Below, 17 T cell receptor beta chains from the same sample are listed, as sequenced in a study of cytomegalovirus exposure and HLA in healthy donors. PCR used 60 Vbeta primers and 13 Jbeta primers. TCRdb's copy holds only in-frame clones and misses some; the assay was immunoSEQ multiplex PCR. The data show around 180,000 clones, with over 60% seen just once and approximately 1.6% held by the top ten. Sequencing used PBMCs. Receptor source: a girl under 18 in good health and CMV-seronegative.

CDR3 sequence: CASSFTGGETQYF. In DNA form, the CDR3 reads TGTGCCAGCAGCTTCACAGGGGGGGAGACCCAGTACTTC. The chain recombines TRBV7-2 with TRBJ2-5; 8 bases are a match to TRBD1. After removal of 3 bases from V and 5 bases from J, the junction contained 2 bases not matched to a gene. The germline V gene encodes CDR1 SGHTA and CDR2 FQGNSA. The length of the CDR3 is 13 residues.

The rearrangement links TRBV19 to TRBJ1-5; weak D call: TRBD1 (6 bases). Germline V CDR1 and CDR2: LNHDA, SQIVND (reference sequence). The V and J ends lost 5 bases and 4 bases respectively, with 12 bases between them. The CDR3 sequence is 14 residues long. The CDR3 DNA reads TGTGCCAGTAGTGATAGGGGGGGAAATCAGCCCCAGCATTTT. It specifies CASSDRGGNQPQHF.

This clone was observed a handful of times. V is TRBV5-1 and J is TRBJ2-7; D might be TRBD1 (6 bases). Germline CDR1 and CDR2: SGHRS and YFSETQ. Trimming took off 4 bases at V and 0 bases at J, with 11 bases between the two ends. The CDR3 spans 14 residues. CDR3 coding DNA: TGCGCCAGCAGCCGGGACACCGGCTCCTACGAGCAGTACTTC. Its translation is CASSRDTGSYEQYF.

The CDR3 coding sequence is TGCGCCAGCAGCCAGCAAGGGGTCCTATCCTACGGCTACACCTTC. Translated, it gives CASSQQGVLSYGYTF. The rearrangement links TRBV4-1 to TRBJ1-2, with D possibly TRBD1 on 5 matching bases. Trimming took off 3 bases at V and 8 bases at J, with 19 bases between the two ends. The V gene's germline CDR1 is MGHRA and CDR2 YSYEKL. CDR3 size: 15 residues.

The rearrangement uses TRBV4-2 and TRBJ2-3; 9 bases are shared with TRBD2. V trimming: 1 base; J trimming: 3 bases; junction bases outside the gene matches: 8. CDR3 length: 17 amino acids. The germline V gene encodes CDR1 LGHNA and CDR2 YNFKEQ. CDR3 DNA sequence: TGTGCCAGCAGCCAAGGCTTCGCTAGCGGGGCTACAGATACGCAGTATTTT. Protein product: CASSQGFASGATDTQYF.

This clone came up a few times. A much larger clone sits a single nucleotide away, making a read error possible. This chain links TRBV12-5 with TRBJ2-5; TRBD1 aligns across 7 bases. The DNA end is more similar to TRBJ2-7, so the J call may be wrong. CDR1 is LGHNT, CDR2 FRNRAP, per germline. This CDR3 comprises 15 residues. Here the CDR3 DNA reads TGTGCTAGCGGTCATACAGGGGTGGTTCGGTACGAGCAGTACTTC. As protein: CASGHTGVVRYEQYF.

V usage is TRBV6-4 and J usage is TRBJ2-3; 8 nucleotides align to TRBD2. V lost 0 bases and J lost 4; bases outside the gene matches: 3. Germline V CDR1 and CDR2: MRHNA, SNTAGT. The CDR3 has 15 amino acids. CDR3 sequence reads: CASSDSGLASDTQYF. The CDR3 region has the DNA TGTGCCAGCAGTGACTCAGGACTAGCATCAGATACGCAGTATTTT.

The chain couples TRBV7-9 to TRBJ1-1; D remains ambiguous. The CDR3 contains 15 residues. The V end lost 8 bases, the J end lost 0 bases, and 16 bases lay between the germline ends. From germline, CDR1 is SEHNR and CDR2 FQNEAQ (reference sequence). CDR3 DNA sequence: TGTGCCAGCCCCCTTCCTGAGGTCATGAACACTGAAGCTTTCTTT. It codes for CASPLPEVMNTEAFF.

CDR3 nucleotides: TGTGCCAGCAGGTTGACAGAATACTATGGCTACACCTTC. Protein: CASRLTEYYGYTF. The chain is built from TRBV6-5 and TRBJ1-2; D perhaps matches TRBD1 (5 bases). The V gene lost 6 bases and the J gene lost 3 bases, with 11 bases spanning the gap. Germline values: CDR1 MNHEY, CDR2 SVGAGI. CDR3 length: 13 amino acids.

This clone came up a few times. This sequence joins TRBV15 and TRBJ2-5, with TRBD2 matching over 14 bases. Germline loops: CDR1 LNHNV, CDR2 YYDKDF (reference sequence). The CDR3 length is 17 residues. Trimming cost V 3 bases and J 1 base; bases outside gene matches: 4. The CDR3 loop is CATSSGLAGGSQETQYF. The CDR3 DNA reads as TGTGCCACCAGCAGTGGACTAGCGGGGGGTAGCCAAGAGACCCAGTACTTC.

This clone was counted only a few times. This chain connects TRBV30 to TRBJ2-1; 10 bases are a match to TRBD2. V was pared by 8 bases and J by 7 bases, with 11 bases of the junction left unmatched. This CDR3 is built from 14 residues. Germline V lookup: CDR1 GTSNPN, CDR2 SVGIG (reference sequence). The CDR3 sequence is CAANSGGAQNEQFF. The CDR3 bases are TGTGCCGCTAACAGCGGGGGGGCTCAGAATGAGCAGTTCTTC.

The CDR3 sequence: CASSQLQYQETQYF. The CDR3 bases are TGCGCCAGCAGCCAACTACAGTACCAAGAGACCCAGTACTTC. This chain joins TRBV4-1 and TRBJ2-5, with D uncertain. The CDR3 length is 14 residues. Trimming shortened V by 2 bases and J by 0 bases, and 7 bases separated the two germline ends. Germline V gene lookup returns CDR1 MGHRA and CDR2 YSYEKL.

The chain employs TRBV5-6 and TRBJ1-6; D gene uncertain. The CDR3 sequence is 15 residues long. The germline V gene has CDR1 SGHDT and CDR2 YYEEEE. V was clipped by 4 bases and J by 6 bases, with 14 bases between them. CDR3 in DNA: TGTGCCAGCAGCAGCGGGAGGAGGACTAATTCACCCCTCCACTTT. Its protein is CASSSGRRTNSPLHF.

The chain is built from TRBV2 and TRBJ1-2; 8 bases match TRBD1. Per the germline V gene, CDR1 is SNHLY and CDR2 is FYNNEI. This CDR3 is built from 14 residues. J lost 3 bases, V lost 6 bases, and 6 bases had no gene match. CDR3 DNA sequence: TGTGCCAGCAGACAGACAGGGGCCTACTATGGCTACACCTTC. It yields the protein CASRQTGAYYGYTF.

This clone was observed a handful of times. V gene TRBV19 combines with J gene TRBJ1-1, with D possibly TRBD1 on 5 matching bases. CDR3 size: 16 residues. Trimming took 7 bases from V and 4 from J, leaving 22 bases between them. Germline V gene data show CDR1 as LNHDA and CDR2 as SQIVND (reference sequence). CDR3 nucleotides: TGTGCCAGTACCGCCCCTTCCCGAATGGGGGGCACTGAAGCTTTCTTT. This encodes CASTAPSRMGGTEAFF.

The V gene is TRBV14, the J gene TRBJ2-5, with 7 nucleotides matching TRBD2. The junction had 5 bases not matched to a gene; V was cut back by 1 base and J by 9 bases. From germline, CDR1 is SGHDN and CDR2 FVKESK. This CDR3 comprises 13 residues. The CDR3 spells CASSQVRGRAQYF. For the CDR3, the DNA is TGTGCCAGCAGCCAAGTTCGGGGGAGGGCCCAGTACTTC.

The chain recombines TRBV19 with TRBJ1-2; 9 positions agree with TRBD1. This CDR3 has 13 amino acids. The trim removed 5 bases at V and 7 bases at J, leaving 5 bases unmatched. Germline lookup yields CDR1 LNHDA and CDR2 SQIVND (reference sequence). CDR3 sequence reads: CASSYRGLGGYTF. DNA for the CDR3: TGTGCCAGTAGTTACAGGGGGCTCGGTGGCTACACCTTC.